This TCR beta chain originates from a study of regulatory T cells in long-lasting Graves disease. This clonotype was counted only a few times. The germline V gene has CDR1 SGHRS and CDR2 YFSETQ. V was pared by 4 bases and J by 0 bases, with 7 bases of the junction left unmatched. The CDR3 consists of 16 residues. Construction of the TCR beta libraries employed iRepertoire HTBI primers in conjunction with Arm-PCR of CDR3 regions. TCRdb re-called the multiplex PCR reads through MiXCR, storing one row per CDR3 protein. Among 510,000 or so distinct CDR3 sequences listed, 9.5% to 15% were seen once. Time point specified: newly diagnosed GD, antithyroid drugs for less than 3 months. Isolated PBMC RNA provided the starting material for the TCR library. These sequences were also reported in another study, on T cells in Graves' hyperthyroidism and ophthalmopathy.

This sample comprised peripheral blood mononuclear cells (PBMCs), obtained at new diagnosis, from a patient treated with antithyroid drugs. This chain links TRBV5-1 with TRBJ1-3; 7 bases are shared with TRBD1. The receptor comes from a woman in her 30s with Graves disease. The DNA of the CDR3 is TGCGCCAGCAGCCCAGGGACAGTAGCCTCTGGAAACACCATATATTTT. This gives the protein CASSPGTVASGNTIYF. The entire variable domain, with the rest obtained from reference TRBV5-1 and TRBJ1-3, is as follows: KAGVTQTPRYLIKTRGQQVTLSCSPISGHRSVSWYQQTPGQGLQFLFEYFSETQRNKGNFPGRFSGRQFSNSRSEMNVSTLELGDSALYLCASSPGTVASGNTIYFGEGSWLTVV.